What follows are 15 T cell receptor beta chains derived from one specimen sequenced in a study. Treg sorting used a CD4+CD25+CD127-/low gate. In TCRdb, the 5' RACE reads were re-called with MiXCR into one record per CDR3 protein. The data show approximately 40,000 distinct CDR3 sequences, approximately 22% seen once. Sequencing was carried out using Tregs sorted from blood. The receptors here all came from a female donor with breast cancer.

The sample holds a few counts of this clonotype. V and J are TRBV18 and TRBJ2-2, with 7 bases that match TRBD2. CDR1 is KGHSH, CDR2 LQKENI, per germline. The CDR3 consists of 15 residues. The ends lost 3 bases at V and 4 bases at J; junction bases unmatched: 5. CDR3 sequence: CASSPRSGITGELFF. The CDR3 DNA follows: TGTGCCAGCTCACCGCGCAGCGGGATCACCGGGGAGCTGTTTTTT.

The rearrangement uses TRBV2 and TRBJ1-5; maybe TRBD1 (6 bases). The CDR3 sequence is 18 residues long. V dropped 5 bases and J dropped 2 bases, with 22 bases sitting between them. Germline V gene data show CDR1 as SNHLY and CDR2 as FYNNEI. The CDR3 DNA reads TGTGCCAGCAGTTCCTCATTGTTGGGGGGCGGACGCAATCAGCCCCAGCATTTT. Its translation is CASSSSLLGGGRNQPQHF.

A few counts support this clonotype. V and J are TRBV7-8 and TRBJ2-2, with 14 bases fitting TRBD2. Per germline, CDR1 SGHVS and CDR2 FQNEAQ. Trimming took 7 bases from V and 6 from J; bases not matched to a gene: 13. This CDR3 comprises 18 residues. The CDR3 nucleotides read TGTGCCAGCACCCTGACTAGCGGGAGGGCCGGGCTCGCCGGGGAGCTGTTTTTT. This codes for CASTLTSGRAGLAGELFF.

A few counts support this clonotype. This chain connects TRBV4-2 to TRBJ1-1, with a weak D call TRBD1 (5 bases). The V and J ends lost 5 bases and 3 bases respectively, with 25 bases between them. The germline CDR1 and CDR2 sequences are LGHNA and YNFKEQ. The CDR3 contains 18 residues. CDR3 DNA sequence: TGTGCCAGCAGCGCCAGGACAACCAGACCCCGTAAGGACACTGAAGCTTTCTTT. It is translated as CASSARTTRPRKDTEAFF.

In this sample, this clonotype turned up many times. The CDR3 reads CASSTGGLVAFF. The CDR3 DNA reads TGTGCCAGCAGTACCGGGGGCCTAGTAGCTTTCTTT. The V call is TRBV12-3 or TRBV12-4, the J call TRBJ1-1, with D perhaps matching TRBD1 (6 bases). Trimming took 5 bases from V and 10 from J, leaving 14 bases between them. The CDR3 has 12 residues.

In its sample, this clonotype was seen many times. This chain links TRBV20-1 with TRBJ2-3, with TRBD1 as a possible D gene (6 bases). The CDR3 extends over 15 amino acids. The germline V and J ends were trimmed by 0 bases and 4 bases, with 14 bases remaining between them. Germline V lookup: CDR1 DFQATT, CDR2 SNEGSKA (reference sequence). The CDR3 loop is CSARDRRQGPDTQYF. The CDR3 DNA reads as TGCAGTGCTAGAGATCGGCGGCAGGGGCCAGATACGCAGTATTTT.

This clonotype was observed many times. The CDR3 sequence: CASSGQGNTEAFF. As DNA, the CDR3 is TGCGCCAGCAGCGGGCAGGGAAACACTGAAGCTTTCTTT. The rearrangement links TRBV5-1 to TRBJ1-1; D is possibly TRBD1 (5 bases). Per germline, CDR1 SGHRS and CDR2 YFSETQ. The CDR3 loop spans 13 amino acids. Deletions cut 4 bases from V and 2 bases from J, with 9 bases between.

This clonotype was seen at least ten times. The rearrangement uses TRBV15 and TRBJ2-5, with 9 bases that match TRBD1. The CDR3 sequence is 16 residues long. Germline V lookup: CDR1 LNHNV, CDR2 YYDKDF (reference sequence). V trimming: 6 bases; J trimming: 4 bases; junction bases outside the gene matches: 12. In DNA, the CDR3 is TGTGCCACCAGGCTCTCGGGACAGGGAGGGGGAGAGACCCAGTACTTC. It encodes CATRLSGQGGGETQYF.

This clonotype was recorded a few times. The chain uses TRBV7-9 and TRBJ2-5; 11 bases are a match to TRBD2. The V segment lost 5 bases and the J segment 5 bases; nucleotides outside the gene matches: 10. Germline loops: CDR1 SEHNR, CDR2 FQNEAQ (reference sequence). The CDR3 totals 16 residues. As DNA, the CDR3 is TGTGCCAGCAGCCGAGTACTAGCGGGAGCAGGGGAGACCCAGTACTTC. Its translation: CASSRVLAGAGETQYF.

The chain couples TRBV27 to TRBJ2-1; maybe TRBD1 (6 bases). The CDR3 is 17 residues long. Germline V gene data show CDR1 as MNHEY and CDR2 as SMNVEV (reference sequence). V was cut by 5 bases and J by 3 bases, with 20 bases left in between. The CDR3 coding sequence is TGTGCCAGCAGTCTGTACAGGGTAACTACTAACTACAATGAGCAGTTCTTC. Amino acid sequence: CASSLYRVTTNYNEQFF.

The CDR3 bases are TGCAGCGTTGGGACAGGTGTGACCTACGAGCAGTACTTC. This translates into CSVGTGVTYEQYF. The rearrangement links TRBV29-1 to TRBJ2-7; 7 nucleotides align to TRBD1. J was trimmed by 2 bases and V by 4 bases; bases with no gene match: 5. The CDR3 loop spans 13 amino acids. In germline, CDR1 is SQVTM, CDR2 ANQGSEA.

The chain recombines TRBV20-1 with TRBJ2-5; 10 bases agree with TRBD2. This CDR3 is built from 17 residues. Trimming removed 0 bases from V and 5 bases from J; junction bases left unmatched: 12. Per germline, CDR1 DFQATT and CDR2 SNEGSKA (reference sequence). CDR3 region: CSARDLVTSGKGETQYF. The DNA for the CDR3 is TGCAGTGCTAGAGACCTTGTTACTAGCGGGAAAGGCGAGACCCAGTACTTC.

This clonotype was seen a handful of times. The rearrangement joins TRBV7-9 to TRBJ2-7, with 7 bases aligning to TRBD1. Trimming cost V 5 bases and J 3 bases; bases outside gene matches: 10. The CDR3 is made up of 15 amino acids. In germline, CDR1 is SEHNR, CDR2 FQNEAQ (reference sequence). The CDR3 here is CASSRGQARYYEQYF. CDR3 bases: TGTGCCAGCAGCCGCGGACAGGCGAGGTACTACGAGCAGTACTTC.

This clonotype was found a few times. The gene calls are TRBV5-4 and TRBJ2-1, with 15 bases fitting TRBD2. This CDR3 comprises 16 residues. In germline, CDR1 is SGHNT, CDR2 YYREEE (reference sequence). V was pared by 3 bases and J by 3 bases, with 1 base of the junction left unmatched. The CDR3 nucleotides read TGTGCCAGCAGCTCGGGACTAGCGGGAGGCTACAATGAGCAGTTCTTC. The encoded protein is CASSSGLAGGYNEQFF.

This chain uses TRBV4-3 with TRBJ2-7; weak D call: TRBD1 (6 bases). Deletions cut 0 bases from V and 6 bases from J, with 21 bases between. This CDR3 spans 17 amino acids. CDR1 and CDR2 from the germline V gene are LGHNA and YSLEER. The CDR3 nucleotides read TGCGCCAGCAGCCAAGACGCTTCAATCCGTGGGGGCACCGAGCAGTACTTC. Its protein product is CASSQDASIRGGTEQYF.